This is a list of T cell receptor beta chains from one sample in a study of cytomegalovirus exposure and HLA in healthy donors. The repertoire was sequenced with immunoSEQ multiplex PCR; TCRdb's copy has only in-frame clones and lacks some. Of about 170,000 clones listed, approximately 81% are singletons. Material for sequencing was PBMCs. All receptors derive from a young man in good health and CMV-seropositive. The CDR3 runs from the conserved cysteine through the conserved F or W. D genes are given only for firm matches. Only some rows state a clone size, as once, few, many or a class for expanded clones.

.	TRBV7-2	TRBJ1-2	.	TGTGCCAGCAGCCCGCAGGGAGGGAACTATGGCTACACCTTC	CASSPQGGNYGYTF
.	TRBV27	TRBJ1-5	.	TGTGCCAGCGGCCCCGTTGGTCAGCCCCAGCATTTT	CASGPVGQPQHF
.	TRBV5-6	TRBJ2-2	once	TGTGCCAGCAGCTTGGACGGGGGAGGCACCGGGGAACTGTTTTTT	CASSLDGGGTGELFF
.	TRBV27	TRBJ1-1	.	TGTGCCAGCAGTTTAACTTCCACTAACACTGAAGCTTTCTTT	CASSLTSTNTEAFF
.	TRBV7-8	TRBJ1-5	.	TGTGCCAGCAGCTTCGCCCAGGGTGTGCAGCCCCAGCATTTT	CASSFAQGVQPQHF
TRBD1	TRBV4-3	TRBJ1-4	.	TGCGCCAGCAGGACGGACAGGACTAATGAAAAACTGTTTTTT	CASRTDRTNEKLFF
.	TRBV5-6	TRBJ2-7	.	TGTGCCAGCGCCCCAACAGGCGCGCCCACCTACGAGCAGTACTTC	CASAPTGAPTYEQYF
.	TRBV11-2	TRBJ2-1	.	TGTGCCAGCAGCCAAAGGGGGACCGCTACCCCCTACGGCAATGAGCAGTTCTTC	CASSQRGTATPYGNEQFF
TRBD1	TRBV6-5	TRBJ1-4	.	TGTGCCAGCAGTTACTCCGGGACAGTGAGTGAAAAACTGTTTTTT	CASSYSGTVSEKLFF
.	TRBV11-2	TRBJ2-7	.	TGTGCCAGCAGCTTATCAGGCTACGAGCAGTACTTC	CASSLSGYEQYF
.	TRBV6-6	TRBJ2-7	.	TGTGCCAGCAGAGACCACGGGAGTTCCTACGAGCAGTACTTC	CASRDHGSSYEQYF
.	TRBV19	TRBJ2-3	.	TGTGCCAGTAGTGGGCCCTCAGGAGATACGCAGTATTTT	CASSGPSGDTQYF
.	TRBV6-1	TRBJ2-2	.	TGTGCCAGCAGTGAATTTTTAGGACAGACTCTGAACACCGGGGAGCTGTTTTTT	CASSEFLGQTLNTGELFF
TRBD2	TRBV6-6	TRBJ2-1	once	TGTGCCAGCAGTATAGGAGCGGGGGTGGCCTTCCAGTTCTTC	CASSIGAGVAFQFF
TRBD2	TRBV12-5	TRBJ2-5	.	TGTGCTAGTGGTTTGGGACTAGCGGGGGCAGAGACCCAGTACTTC	CASGLGLAGAETQYF
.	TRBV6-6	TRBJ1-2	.	TGTGCCACCCAGATGGGGAGGGATAACTATGGCTACACCTTC	CATQMGRDNYGYTF
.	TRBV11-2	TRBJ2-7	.	TGTGCCAGCAGTATATTCCTTAGCGAGCAGTACTTC	CASSIFLSEQYF
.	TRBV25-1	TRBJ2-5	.	TGTGCCAGCAGTGGTGGGGCGAGGGAGACCCAGTACTTC	CASSGGARETQYF
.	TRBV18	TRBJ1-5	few	TGTGCCAGCTCACCAGGGTTGCGGCAGCCCCAGCATTTT	CASSPGLRQPQHF
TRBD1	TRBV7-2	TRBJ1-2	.	TGTGCCAGCAGCACACAGGGGTTATCCAGTTATGGCTACACCTTC	CASSTQGLSSYGYTF
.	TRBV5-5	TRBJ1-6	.	TGTGCCAGCAGCTTGCAGGGCTCCTATAATTCACCCCTCCACTTT	CASSLQGSYNSPLHF
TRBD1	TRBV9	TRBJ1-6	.	TGTGCCAGCAGCGTAGATGACAGGGGCTCCTATAATTCACCCCTCCACTTT	CASSVDDRGSYNSPLHF
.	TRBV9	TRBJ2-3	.	TGTGCCAGCAGTTCCGGGGGGCAGAGAGATACGCAGTATTTT	CASSSGGQRDTQYF
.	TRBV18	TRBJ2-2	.	TGTGCCAGCTCACCGGGGGGAAACACCGGGGAGCTGTTTTTT	CASSPGGNTGELFF
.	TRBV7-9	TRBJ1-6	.	TGTGCCAGCAGCGAACAAGGTGGGCAGGGAAATTCACCCCTCCACTTT	CASSEQGGQGNSPLHF
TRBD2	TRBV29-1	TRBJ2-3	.	TGCAGCGTTGAAGATCGGCGGGGGGCCAGAGACACAGATACGCAGTATTTT	CSVEDRRGARDTDTQYF
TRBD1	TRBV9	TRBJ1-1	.	TGTGCCAGCAGCCGAACTGACAGGGGGCGCACTGAAGCTTTCTTT	CASSRTDRGRTEAFF
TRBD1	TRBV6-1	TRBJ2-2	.	TGTGCCAGCGTGGGGGCAGGGGGTTTGGCCGGGGAGCTGTTTTTT	CASVGAGGLAGELFF
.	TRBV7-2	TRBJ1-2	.	TGTGCCAGCAGCTTGATGGGGGCAGGGAAAGGCTACACCTTC	CASSLMGAGKGYTF
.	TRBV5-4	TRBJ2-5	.	TGTGCCAGCAGCTTGAAACAGGGCCTAGAGACCCAGTACTTC	CASSLKQGLETQYF
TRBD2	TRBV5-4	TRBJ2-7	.	TGTGCCAGCAGTGAGGGACTAGCGGGGTCCTACGAGCAGTACTTC	CASSEGLAGSYEQYF
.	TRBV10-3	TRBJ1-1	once	TGTGCCATCACTGAGGGAGGGAGCATGAACACTGAAGCTTTCTTT	CAITEGGSMNTEAFF
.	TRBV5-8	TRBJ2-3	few	TGTGCCAGCAGCCCGTACACAGATACGCAGTATTTT	CASSPYTDTQYF
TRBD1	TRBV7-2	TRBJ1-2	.	TGTGCCAGCAGCTTAGCGGGGACAGGTCGCGGCTACACCTTC	CASSLAGTGRGYTF
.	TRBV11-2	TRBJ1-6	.	TGTGCCAGCAGAAGGGGGGGAACCTCACCCCTCCACTTT	CASRRGGTSPLHF
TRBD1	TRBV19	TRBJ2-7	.	TGTGCCAGTAGTAACCAGGGGGCGCGTGAGCAGTACTTC	CASSNQGAREQYF
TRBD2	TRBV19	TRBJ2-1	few	TGTGCCAGTAGTAAGACTAGCATCAATGAGCAGTTCTTC	CASSKTSINEQFF
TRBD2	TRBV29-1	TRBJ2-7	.	TGCAGCGTTGACGGAGCGGGGGGTGCCGAGCAGTACTTC	CSVDGAGGAEQYF
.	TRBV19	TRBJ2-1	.	TGTGCCAGTAACCCGGGGGGCGGGGCCTACAATGAGCAGTTCTTC	CASNPGGGAYNEQFF
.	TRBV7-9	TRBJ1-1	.	TGTTCCAGCAGCTTAATTCCACAAGGGAGGTCTGAAGCTTTCTTT	CSSSLIPQGRSEAFF
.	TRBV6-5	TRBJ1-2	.	TGTGCCAGCAGCCCGGACAGTAACTATGGCTACACCTTC	CASSPDSNYGYTF